The source of this T cell receptor (beta chain) is a study of blood T cell repertoires in COVID-19. For the study at large: Samples of COVID-19 (acute and convalescent) were obtained from the United States, Italy and Spain. Sample material is recorded as cDNA or gDNA derived from T cells, B-cell-depleted T cells, or PBMCs.

Germline V CDR1 and CDR2: SGHTA, FQGNSA. With 4 bases removed from V and 7 bases from J, the gap between germline ends came to 16 bases. The CDR3 covers 14 residues. Source study methods: By means of reference gene primer amplification, nucleated cell counts were estimated. Measured with immunoSEQ multiplex PCR; TCRdb has only the in-frame clones, and not every one. The DNA was the basis for D and trimming; V, J and clone size are from that table. The sample lists about 330,000 clones; around 83% were seen once. The receptor's source is a woman aged 50 to 65 with acute or convalescent COVID-19. The material sequenced was peripheral blood. The chain joins TRBV7-2 to TRBJ2-5; D may be TRBD2 (5 bases). The CDR3 spells CASSSGGGLTTQYF. CDR3 bases: TGTGCCAGCAGCTCAGGCGGAGGATTAACGACCCAGTACTTC.